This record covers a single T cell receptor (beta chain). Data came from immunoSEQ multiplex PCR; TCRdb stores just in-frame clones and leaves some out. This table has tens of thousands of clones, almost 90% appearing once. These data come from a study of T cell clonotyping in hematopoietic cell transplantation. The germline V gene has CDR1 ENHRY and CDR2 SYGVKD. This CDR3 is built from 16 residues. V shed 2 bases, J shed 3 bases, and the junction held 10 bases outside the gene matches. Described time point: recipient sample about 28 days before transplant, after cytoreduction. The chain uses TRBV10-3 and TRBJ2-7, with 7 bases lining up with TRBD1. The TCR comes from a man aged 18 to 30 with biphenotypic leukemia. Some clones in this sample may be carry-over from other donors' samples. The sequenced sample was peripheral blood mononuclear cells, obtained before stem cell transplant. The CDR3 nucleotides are TGTGCCATCAGTGAGCCGATGTACCGGGACAGCTACGAGCAGTACTTC. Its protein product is CAISEPMYRDSYEQYF.